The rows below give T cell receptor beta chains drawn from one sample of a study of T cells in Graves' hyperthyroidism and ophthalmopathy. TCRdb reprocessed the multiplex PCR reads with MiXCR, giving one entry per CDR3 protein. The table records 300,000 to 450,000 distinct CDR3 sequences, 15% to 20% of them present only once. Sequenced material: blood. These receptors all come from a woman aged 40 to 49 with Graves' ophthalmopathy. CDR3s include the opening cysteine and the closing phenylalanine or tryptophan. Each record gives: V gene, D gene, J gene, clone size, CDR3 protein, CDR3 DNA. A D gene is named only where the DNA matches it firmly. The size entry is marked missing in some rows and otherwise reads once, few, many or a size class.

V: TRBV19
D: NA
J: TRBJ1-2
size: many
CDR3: CASSRTVNYGYTF
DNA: TGTGCCAGTAGCCGTACAGTCAACTATGGCTACACCTTC

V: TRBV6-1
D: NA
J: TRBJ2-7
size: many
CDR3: CATMPGAPGGEQYF
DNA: TGTGCCACTATGCCAGGGGCCCCCGGGGGCGAGCAGTACTTC

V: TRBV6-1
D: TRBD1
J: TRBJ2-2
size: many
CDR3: CASRMPGQSTGELFF
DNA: TGTGCCAGCAGAATGCCGGGACAGAGTACCGGGGAGCTGTTTTTT

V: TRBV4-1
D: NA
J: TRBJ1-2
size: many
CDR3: CASSQESGNGHTF
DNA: TGCGCCAGCAGCCAAGAGTCAGGCAATGGCCACACCTTC

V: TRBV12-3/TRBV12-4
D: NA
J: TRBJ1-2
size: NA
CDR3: CASSFRRGGGYTF
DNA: TGTGCCAGCAGTTTTCGTCGGGGGGGAGGCTACACCTTC

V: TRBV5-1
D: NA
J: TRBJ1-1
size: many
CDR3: CASSLVVGRPNTEAFF
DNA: TGCGCCAGCAGCTTGGTAGTCGGACGGCCGAACACTGAAGCTTTCTTT

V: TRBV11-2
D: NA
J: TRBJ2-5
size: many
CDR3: CASSLVRPGNLQETQYF
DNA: TGTGCCAGCAGCTTAGTCCGCCCGGGGAACCTCCAAGAGACCCAGTACTTC

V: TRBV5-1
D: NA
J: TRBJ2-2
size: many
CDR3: CASSLMGRTNTGELFF
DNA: TGCGCCAGCAGCTTGATGGGCAGAACGAACACCGGGGAGCTGTTTTTT

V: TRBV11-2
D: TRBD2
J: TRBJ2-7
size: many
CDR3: CASASSGTYEQYF
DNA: TGTGCCAGCGCTTCTAGCGGGACCTACGAGCAGTACTTC

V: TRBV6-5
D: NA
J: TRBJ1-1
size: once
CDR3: CASSYSDATEAFF
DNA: TGTGCCAGCAGTTACTCTGACGCGACTGAAGCTTTCTTT

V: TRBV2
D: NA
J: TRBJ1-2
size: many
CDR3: CASREGVEGYTF
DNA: TGTGCCAGCAGGGAAGGGGTAGAGGGCTACACCTTC

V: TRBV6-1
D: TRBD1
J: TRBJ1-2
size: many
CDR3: CASRDRGYGYTF
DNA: TGTGCCAGCAGGGACAGGGGCTATGGCTACACCTTC

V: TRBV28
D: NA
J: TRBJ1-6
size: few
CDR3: CASSYPLGGRDSPLHF
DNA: TGTGCCAGCAGTTATCCCCTCGGGGGTAGGGATTCACCCCTCCACTTT

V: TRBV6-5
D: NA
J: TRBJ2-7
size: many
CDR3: CASSPLRLESSDEQYF
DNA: TGTGCCAGCAGCCCCCTTCGACTAGAGAGTTCGGACGAGCAGTACTTC

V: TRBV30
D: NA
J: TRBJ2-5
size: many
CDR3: CAWSSGEETQYF
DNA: TGTGCCTGGAGTTCCGGGGAGGAGACCCAGTACTTC

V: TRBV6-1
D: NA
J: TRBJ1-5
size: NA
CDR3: CASNPTGLLKNQPQHF
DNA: TGTGCCAGCAACCCGACGGGACTTCTAAAAAATCAGCCCCAGCATTTT

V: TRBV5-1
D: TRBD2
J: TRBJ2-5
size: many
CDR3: CASSSSGRGRGETQYF
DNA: TGCGCCAGCAGCTCTAGCGGGAGGGGCAGAGGAGAGACCCAGTACTTC

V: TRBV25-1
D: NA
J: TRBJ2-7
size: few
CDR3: CASKGSPNYEQYF
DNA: TGTGCCAGCAAGGGTAGTCCAAACTACGAGCAGTACTTC

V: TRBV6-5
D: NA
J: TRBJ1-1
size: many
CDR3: CASSYSTEAFF
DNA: TGTGCCAGCAGTTACTCGACTGAAGCTTTCTTT

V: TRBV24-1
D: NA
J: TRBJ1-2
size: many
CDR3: CATSEQGRDYGYTF
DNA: TGTGCCACCAGTGAACAGGGACGTGACTATGGCTACACCTTC

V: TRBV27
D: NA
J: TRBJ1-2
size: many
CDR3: CASSTQGYGYTF
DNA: TGTGCCAGCAGTACCCAGGGTTACGGCTACACCTTC

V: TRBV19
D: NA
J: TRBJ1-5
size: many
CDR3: CASSIGVGPNQPQHF
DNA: TGTGCCAGTAGTATAGGGGTGGGGCCGAATCAGCCCCAGCATTTT

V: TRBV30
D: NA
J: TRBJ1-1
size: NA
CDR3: CAWSARENTEAYF
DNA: TGTGCCTGGAGTGCTAGGGAGAACACTGAAGCTTACTTT

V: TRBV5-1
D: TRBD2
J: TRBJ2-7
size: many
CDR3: CASSLIGPSGRRSYEQYF
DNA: TGCGCCAGCAGCTTGATAGGGCCTAGCGGGAGGCGTTCCTACGAGCAGTACTTC

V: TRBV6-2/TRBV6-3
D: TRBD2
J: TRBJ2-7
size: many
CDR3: CASSSQRGWYEQYF
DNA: TGTGCCAGCAGTTCTCAGCGGGGTTGGTACGAGCAGTACTTC

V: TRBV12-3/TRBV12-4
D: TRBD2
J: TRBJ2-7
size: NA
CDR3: CASSFAWGGEQYF
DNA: TGTGCCAGCAGTTTTGCCTGGGGGGGCGAGCAGTACTTC

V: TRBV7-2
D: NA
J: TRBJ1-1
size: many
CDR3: CASRDAGYSAAEAFF
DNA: TGTGCCAGCAGGGATGCGGGGTACTCGGCGGCTGAAGCTTTCTTT

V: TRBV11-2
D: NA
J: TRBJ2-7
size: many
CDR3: CASSLSGGTFEQYF
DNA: TGTGCCAGCAGCTTAAGCGGCGGGACTTTCGAGCAGTACTTC

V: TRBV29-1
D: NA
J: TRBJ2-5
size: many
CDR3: CSVEPGQKGTQYF
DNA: TGCAGCGTTGAACCTGGGCAGAAAGGGACCCAGTACTTC

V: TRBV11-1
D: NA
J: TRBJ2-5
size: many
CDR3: CASSLEEWGRLQETQYF
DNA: TGTGCCAGCAGCTTAGAGGAGTGGGGCAGACTACAAGAGACCCAGTACTTC

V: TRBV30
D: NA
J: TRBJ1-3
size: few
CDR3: CAVRTANSGNTIYF
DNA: TGTGCCGTCCGTACAGCTAACTCTGGAAACACCATATATTTT

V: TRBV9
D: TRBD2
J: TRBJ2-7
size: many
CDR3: CASSVDSGGSYEQYF
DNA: TGTGCCAGCAGCGTAGATAGCGGGGGCTCCTACGAGCAGTACTTC

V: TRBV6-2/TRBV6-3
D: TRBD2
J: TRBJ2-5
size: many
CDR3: CASSLGRGGGSQETQYF
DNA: TGTGCCAGCAGTTTAGGCCGTGGTGGCGGGAGTCAAGAGACCCAGTACTTC

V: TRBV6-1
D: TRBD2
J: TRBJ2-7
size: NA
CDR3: CASSEGLRAGVLYEQYF
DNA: TGTGCCAGCAGTGAAGGTCTCAGAGCGGGAGTTCTCTACGAGCAGTACTTC

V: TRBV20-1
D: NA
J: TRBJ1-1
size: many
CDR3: CSARPIGGNTEAFF
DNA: TGCAGTGCTAGGCCCATTGGGGGGAACACTGAAGCTTTCTTT

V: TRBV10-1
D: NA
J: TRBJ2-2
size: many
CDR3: CASSEEQGAGELFF
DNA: TGCGCCAGCAGTGAGGAGCAGGGTGCCGGGGAGCTGTTTTTT

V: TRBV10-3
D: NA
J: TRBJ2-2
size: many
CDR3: CAIGLKRELFF
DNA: TGTGCCATCGGCCTTAAGAGGGAGCTGTTTTTT

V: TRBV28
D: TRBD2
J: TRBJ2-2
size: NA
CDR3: CASSSRTSGRATGELFF
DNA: TGTGCCAGCAGCTCCCGGACTAGCGGGAGGGCCACCGGGGAGCTGTTTTTT

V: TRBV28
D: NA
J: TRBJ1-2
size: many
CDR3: CASSDPGPYGYTF
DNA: TGTGCCAGCTCCGATCCTGGCCCCTATGGCTACACCTTC

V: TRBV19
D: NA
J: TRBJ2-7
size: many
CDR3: CASSIPPGEQYF
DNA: TGTGCCAGTAGTATCCCCCCAGGGGAGCAGTACTTC

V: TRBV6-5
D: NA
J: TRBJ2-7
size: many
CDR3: CASRVVSSSYEQYF
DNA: TGTGCCAGCAGGGTAGTTTCGAGCTCCTACGAGCAGTACTTC

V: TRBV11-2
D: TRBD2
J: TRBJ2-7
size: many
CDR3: CASSLDYRSGGRAYEQYF
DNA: TGTGCCAGCAGCTTAGATTATCGGTCAGGCGGGAGGGCCTACGAGCAGTACTTC

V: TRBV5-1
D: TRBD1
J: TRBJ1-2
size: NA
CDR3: CASTRDLRGSSGYTF
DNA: TGCGCCAGCACCCGGGACCTCAGGGGGAGTTCTGGCTACACCTTC

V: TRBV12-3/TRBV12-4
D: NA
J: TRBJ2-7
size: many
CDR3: CASTHSTGPLPYEQYF
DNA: TGTGCCAGCACCCACTCTACAGGGCCGTTGCCCTACGAGCAGTACTTC

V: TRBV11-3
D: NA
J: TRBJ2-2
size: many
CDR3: CASSFRHTGELFF
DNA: TGTGCCAGCAGCTTTCGGCACACCGGGGAGCTGTTTTTT

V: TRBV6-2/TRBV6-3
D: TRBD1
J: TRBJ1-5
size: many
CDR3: CASSYPPDRGGQPQHF
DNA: TGTGCCAGCAGTTACCCCCCGGACAGGGGGGGGCAGCCCCAGCATTTT

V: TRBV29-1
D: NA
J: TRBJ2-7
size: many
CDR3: CSVGWGAHEQYF
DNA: TGCAGCGTTGGCTGGGGGGCCCACGAGCAGTACTTC